This record looks at one TCR beta chain sequence and its context. Trimming cost V 6 bases and J 2 bases; bases outside gene matches: 4. Germline V CDR1 and CDR2: SNHLY, FYNNEI. The CDR3 is 14 amino acids. Per the study methods: From reference gene primer amplification, estimates of nucleated cell counts were derived. The data were produced by immunoSEQ multiplex PCR, yet TCRdb's version contains in-frame clones alone and is incomplete. V and J calls and clone size are those listed in that table; D and trimming were worked out from the DNA. Among about 120,000 clones listed, 70% to 85% were seen once. The entry originates in a study of blood T cell repertoires in COVID-19. On the study more broadly: Some COVID-19 samples were acute and others convalescent; all came from the United States, Italy and Spain.

The sample comprised peripheral blood. V usage is TRBV2 and J usage is TRBJ2-7; 10 positions match TRBD2. This receptor was identified in a woman aged 70-85 years with acute or convalescent COVID-19. For the CDR3, the DNA is TGTGCCAGCAGAAAAAGCGGGGGGGCCTACGAGCAGTACTTC. This codes for CASRKSGGAYEQYF.